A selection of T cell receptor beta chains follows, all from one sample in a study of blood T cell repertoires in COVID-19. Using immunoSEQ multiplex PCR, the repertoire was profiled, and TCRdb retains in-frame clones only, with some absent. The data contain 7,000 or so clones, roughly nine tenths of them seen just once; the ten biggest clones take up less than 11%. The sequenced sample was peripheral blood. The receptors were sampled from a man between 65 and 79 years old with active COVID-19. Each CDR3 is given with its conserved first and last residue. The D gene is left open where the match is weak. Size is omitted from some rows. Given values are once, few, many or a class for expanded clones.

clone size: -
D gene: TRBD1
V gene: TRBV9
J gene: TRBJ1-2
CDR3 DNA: TGTGCCAGCAGCAAAACGGACAGGAATAACTATGGCTACACCTTC
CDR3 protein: CASSKTDRNNYGYTF

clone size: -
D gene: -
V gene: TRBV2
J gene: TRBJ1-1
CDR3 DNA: TGTGCCAGCGGGCACACTGAAGCTTTCTTT
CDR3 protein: CASGHTEAFF

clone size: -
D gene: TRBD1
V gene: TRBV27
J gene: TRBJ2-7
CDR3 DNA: TGTGCCAGCAGTTTCCGCGACCGGGACAGACAACTAAACTACGAGCAGTACTTC
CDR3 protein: CASSFRDRDRQLNYEQYF

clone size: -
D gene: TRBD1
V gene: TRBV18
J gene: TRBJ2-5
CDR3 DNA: TGTGCCAGCTCTAAAGGACAGGGGGGCGAGACCCAGTACTTC
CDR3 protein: CASSKGQGGETQYF

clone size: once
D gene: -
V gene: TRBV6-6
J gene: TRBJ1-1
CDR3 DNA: TGTGCCAGCAGCCGATACGTTGGGGCCATGAACACTGAAGCTTTCTTT
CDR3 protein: CASSRYVGAMNTEAFF

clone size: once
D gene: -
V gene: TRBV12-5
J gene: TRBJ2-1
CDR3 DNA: TGTGCTAGTGGTTTAAATATTGAGCAGTTCTTC
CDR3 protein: CASGLNIEQFF

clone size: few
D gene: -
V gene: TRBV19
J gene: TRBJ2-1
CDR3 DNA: TGTGCCAGTAGTATTCAGGGTTTGGATGAGCAGTTCTTC
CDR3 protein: CASSIQGLDEQFF

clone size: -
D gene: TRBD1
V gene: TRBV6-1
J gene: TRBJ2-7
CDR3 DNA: TGTGCCAGCAGTGAACGGACAGGGGGAGAGCAGTACTTC
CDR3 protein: CASSERTGGEQYF

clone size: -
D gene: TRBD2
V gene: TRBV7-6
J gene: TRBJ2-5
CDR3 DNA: TGTGCCAGCCGGGGACTAGCGGGGGGGCCGTGGGAGACCCAGTACTTC
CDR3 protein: CASRGLAGGPWETQYF

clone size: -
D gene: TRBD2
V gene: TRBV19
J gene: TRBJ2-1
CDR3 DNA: TGTGCCAGTAGTATCGGACTAGCGGGGGCCTCACCATACTACAATGAGCAGTTCTTC
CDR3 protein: CASSIGLAGASPYYNEQFF

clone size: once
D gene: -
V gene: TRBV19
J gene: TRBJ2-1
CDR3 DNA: TGTGCCAGTAGTACACAGGGTGAACGTCAGTTCTTC
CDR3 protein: CASSTQGERQFF

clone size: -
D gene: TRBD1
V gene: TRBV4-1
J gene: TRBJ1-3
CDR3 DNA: TGCGCCAGCAGCCAAGACCCGGGTCAGGGGGTCGGAAACACCATATATTTT
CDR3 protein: CASSQDPGQGVGNTIYF

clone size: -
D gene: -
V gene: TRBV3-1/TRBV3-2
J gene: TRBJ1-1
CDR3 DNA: TGTGCCAGCAGCCAAGATCCGTCAGGTCTTGAAGCTTTCTTT
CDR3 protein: CASSQDPSGLEAFF

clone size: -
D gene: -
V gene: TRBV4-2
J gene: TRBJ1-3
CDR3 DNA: TGTGCCAGCAGCCAAGATCTACAGGGTCGGGGAAACACCATATATTTT
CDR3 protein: CASSQDLQGRGNTIYF

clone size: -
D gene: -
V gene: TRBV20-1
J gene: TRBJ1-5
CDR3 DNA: TGCAGTGCTAGTCCCAGGGGTGGAATTCAGCCCCAGCATTTT
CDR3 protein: CSASPRGGIQPQHF

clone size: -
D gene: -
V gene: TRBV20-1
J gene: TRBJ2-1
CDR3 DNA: TGCAGTGCTAGTTACGGGTTCTCCTACAATGAGCAGTTCTTC
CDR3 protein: CSASYGFSYNEQFF

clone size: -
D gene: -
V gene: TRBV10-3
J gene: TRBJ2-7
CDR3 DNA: TGTGCCTCCCATGCGGGGTCCTACGAGCAGTACTTC
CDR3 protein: CASHAGSYEQYF

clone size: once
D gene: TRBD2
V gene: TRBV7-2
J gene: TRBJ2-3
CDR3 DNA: TGTGCCAGCAGCACACGGACTAGCGGGGCGACGCAGTATTTT
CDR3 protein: CASSTRTSGATQYF

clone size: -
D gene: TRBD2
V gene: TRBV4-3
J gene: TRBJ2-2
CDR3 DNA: TGCGCCAGCAGCCAAGAAGGTGGTGGGGGGGCGAACACCGGGGAGCTGTTTTTT
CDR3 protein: CASSQEGGGGANTGELFF

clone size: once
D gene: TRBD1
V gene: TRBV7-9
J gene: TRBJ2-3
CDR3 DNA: TGTGCCAGCAGCACCACAGGGGGTGTTAGCACAGATACGCAGTATTTT
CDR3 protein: CASSTTGGVSTDTQYF

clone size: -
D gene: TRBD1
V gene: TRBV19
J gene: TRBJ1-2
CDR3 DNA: TGTGCCAGTAGCTGGGACAGAGCCTATGGCTACACCTTC
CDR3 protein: CASSWDRAYGYTF

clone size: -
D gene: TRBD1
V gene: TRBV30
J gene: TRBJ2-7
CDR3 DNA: TGTGCCTGGAGTGTAGGGACAGGGGAGGCTTACGAGCAGTACTTC
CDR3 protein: CAWSVGTGEAYEQYF

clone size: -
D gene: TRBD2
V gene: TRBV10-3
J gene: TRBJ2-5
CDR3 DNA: TGTGCCATCAGTGAGTCAGGTAGCGGGGCCTCCCAAGAGACCCAGTACTTC
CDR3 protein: CAISESGSGASQETQYF

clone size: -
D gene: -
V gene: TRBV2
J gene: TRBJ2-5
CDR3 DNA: TGTGCCAGCAGTGAATTAGCGCTGGCACAAGAGACCCAGTACTTC
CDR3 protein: CASSELALAQETQYF

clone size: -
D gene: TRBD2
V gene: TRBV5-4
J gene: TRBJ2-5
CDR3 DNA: TGTGCCAGCAGCAAAAGGACTAGCGGGGGGGGAGAGACCCAGTACTTC
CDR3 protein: CASSKRTSGGGETQYF

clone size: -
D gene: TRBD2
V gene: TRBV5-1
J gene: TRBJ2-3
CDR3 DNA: TGCGCCAGCAGCGAGCCACTAGCGACTGGGCGTCATACGCAGTATTTT
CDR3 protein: CASSEPLATGRHTQYF

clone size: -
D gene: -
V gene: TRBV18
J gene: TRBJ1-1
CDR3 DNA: TGTGCCAGCTCACCATCGGCAGGCATGAACACTGAAGCTTTCTTT
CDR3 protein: CASSPSAGMNTEAFF

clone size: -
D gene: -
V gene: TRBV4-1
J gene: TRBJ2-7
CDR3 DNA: TGCGCCAGCAGTCCCAGGGCTCTCAGCTCCTACGAGCAGTACTTC
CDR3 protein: CASSPRALSSYEQYF

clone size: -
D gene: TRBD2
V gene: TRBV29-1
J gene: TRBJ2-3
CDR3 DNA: TGCAGCGTTCGTAGCGGGGATATAGATACGCAGTATTTT
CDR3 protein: CSVRSGDIDTQYF

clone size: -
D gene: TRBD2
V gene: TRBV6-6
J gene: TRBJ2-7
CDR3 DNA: TGTGCCAGCAGCCAATCTCTTGGGACTAGCGTCTACGAGCAGTACTTC
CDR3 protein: CASSQSLGTSVYEQYF

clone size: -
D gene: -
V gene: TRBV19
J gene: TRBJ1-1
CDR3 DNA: TGTGCCAGTAGTATAACAGGGTTCACTGAAGCTTTCTTT
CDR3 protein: CASSITGFTEAFF

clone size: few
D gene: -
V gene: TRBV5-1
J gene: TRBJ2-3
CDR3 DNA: TGCGCCAGCAGCTCGACCCAGGGATCCACAGATACGCAGTATTTT
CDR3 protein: CASSSTQGSTDTQYF

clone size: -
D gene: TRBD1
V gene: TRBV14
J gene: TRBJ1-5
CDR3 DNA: TGTGCCAGCAGCCAAGATTTGACAGGGAAAAGACATTTT
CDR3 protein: CASSQDLTGKRHF

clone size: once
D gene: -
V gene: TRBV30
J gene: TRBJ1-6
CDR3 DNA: TGTGCCTGGGGACAGCCCGGGGGTTCACCCCTCCACTTT
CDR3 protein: CAWGQPGGSPLHF

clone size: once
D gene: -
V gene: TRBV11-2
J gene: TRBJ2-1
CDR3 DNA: TGTGCCAGCAGCTTTTCTGGGGCTGGCCGTTGGCGCGATGAGCAGTTCTTC
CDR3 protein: CASSFSGAGRWRDEQFF

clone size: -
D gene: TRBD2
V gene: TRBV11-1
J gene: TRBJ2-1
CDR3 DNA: TGTGCCAGCAGCGCTAGCGGGGGCTACAATGAGCAGTTCTTC
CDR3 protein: CASSASGGYNEQFF

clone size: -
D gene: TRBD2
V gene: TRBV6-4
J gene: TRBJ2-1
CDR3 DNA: TGTGCCAGCAGTGAGATAGCGGGGAGGCCCTACAATGAGCAGTTCTTC
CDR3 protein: CASSEIAGRPYNEQFF

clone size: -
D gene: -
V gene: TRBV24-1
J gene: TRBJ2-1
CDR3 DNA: TGTGCCACCAGTGTACCGGCTCGGGACTACAATGAGCAGTTCTTC
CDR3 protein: CATSVPARDYNEQFF

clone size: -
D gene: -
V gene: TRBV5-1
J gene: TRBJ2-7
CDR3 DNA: TGCGCCAGCAGCTTGGCGTACGAGCAGTACTTC
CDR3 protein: CASSLAYEQYF

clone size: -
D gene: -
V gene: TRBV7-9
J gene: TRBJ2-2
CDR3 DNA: TGTGCCAGCAGCTTCCCTGGAGGGGGGGCAAGTGGCACCGGGGAGCTGTTTTTT
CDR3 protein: CASSFPGGGASGTGELFF

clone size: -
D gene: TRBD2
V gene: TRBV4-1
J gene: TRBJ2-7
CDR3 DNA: TGCGCCAGCAGCCATGCCGGGACTAGCGGCTACGAGCAGTACTTC
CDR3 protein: CASSHAGTSGYEQYF

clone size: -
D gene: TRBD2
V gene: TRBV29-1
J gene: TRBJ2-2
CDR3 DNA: TGCAGCGTTTGGGGGGGCACCGGGGAGCTGTTTTTT
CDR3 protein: CSVWGGTGELFF

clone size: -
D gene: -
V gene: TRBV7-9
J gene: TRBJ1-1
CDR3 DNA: TGTGCCAGCATCCGAGAGATGAACACTGAAGCTTTCTTT
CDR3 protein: CASIREMNTEAFF

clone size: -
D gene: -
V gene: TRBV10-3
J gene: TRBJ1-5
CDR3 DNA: TGTGCCATCAGTGATGGCCTGAGGCAGCCCCAGCATTTT
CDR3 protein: CAISDGLRQPQHF

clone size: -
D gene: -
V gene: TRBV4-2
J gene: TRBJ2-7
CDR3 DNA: TGTGCCAGCAGCCAAGATACAACTAGACCTGAGGACGAGCAGTACTTC
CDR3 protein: CASSQDTTRPEDEQYF

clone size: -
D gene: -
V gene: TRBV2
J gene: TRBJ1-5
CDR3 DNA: TGTGCCAGCAGTGCAGGGACTAATGGCAATCAGCCCCAGCATTTT
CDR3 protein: CASSAGTNGNQPQHF

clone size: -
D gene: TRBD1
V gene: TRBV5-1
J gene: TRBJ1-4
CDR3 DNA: TGCGCCAGCAGCTCGGGACAGGCAATTAATGAAAAACTGTTTTTT
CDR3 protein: CASSSGQAINEKLFF

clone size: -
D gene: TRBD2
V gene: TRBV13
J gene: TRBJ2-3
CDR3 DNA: TGTGCCAGCAGCTCCCGACTAGCGGGGGTTGGTGGAGATACGCAGTATTTT
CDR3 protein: CASSSRLAGVGGDTQYF

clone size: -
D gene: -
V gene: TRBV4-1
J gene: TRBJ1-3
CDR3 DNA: TGCGCCAGCAGCCCCGGGGGAGTCTCTGGAAACACCATATATTTT
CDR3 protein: CASSPGGVSGNTIYF

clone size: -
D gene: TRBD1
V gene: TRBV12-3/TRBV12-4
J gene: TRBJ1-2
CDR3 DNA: TGTGCCAGCAGCACTGGACAGGGGAATGGCTACACCTTC
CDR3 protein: CASSTGQGNGYTF

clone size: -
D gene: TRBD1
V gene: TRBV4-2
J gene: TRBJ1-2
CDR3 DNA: TGTGCCAGCAGCCAGGCCGGGACAGGGTCCTATGGCTACACCTTC
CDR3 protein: CASSQAGTGSYGYTF

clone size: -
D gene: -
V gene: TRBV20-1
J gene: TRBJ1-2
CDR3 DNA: TGCAGTGCTAGTCCCGTGGCAGCGTACTATGGCTACACCTTC
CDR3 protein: CSASPVAAYYGYTF

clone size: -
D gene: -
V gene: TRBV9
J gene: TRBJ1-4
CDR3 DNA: TGTGCCAGCAGCCCAGGGACATTGGGTGAAAAACTGTTTTTT
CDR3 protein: CASSPGTLGEKLFF

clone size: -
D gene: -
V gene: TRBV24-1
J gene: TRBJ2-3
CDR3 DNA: TGTGCCACCAGTGTGGGGGGATCAGATACGCAGTATTTT
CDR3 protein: CATSVGGSDTQYF

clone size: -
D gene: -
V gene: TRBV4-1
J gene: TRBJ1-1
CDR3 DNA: TGCGCCAGCAGCCAGGCCGGGGGAGGGGAAGCTTTCTTT
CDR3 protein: CASSQAGGGEAFF

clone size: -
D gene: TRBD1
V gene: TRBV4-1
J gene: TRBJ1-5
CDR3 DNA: TGCGCCAGCAGCCAAGACCCCAGGGGGTCACAGCCCCAGCATTTT
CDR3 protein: CASSQDPRGSQPQHF

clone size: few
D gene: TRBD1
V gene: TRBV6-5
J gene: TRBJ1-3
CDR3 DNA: TGTGCCAGCACCCGGACAGGTCGCTCTGGAAACACCATATATTTT
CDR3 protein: CASTRTGRSGNTIYF

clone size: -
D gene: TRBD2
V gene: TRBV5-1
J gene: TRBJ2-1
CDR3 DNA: TGCGCCAGCAGCTTGGAAGGGAGGGACGACAATGAGCAGTTCTTC
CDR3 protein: CASSLEGRDDNEQFF

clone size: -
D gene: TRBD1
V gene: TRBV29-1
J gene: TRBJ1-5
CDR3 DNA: TGCAGCGTTGAAGGTCAGCCCTCAGGGGGCGAATTCCAGCCCCAGCATTTT
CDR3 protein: CSVEGQPSGGEFQPQHF

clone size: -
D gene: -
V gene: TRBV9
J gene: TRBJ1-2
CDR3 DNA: TGTGCCAGCAGCGTGGAGACAGCTTCGGCTAACTATGGCTACACCTTC
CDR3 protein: CASSVETASANYGYTF